Listed here are 19 T cell receptor beta chains from one sample, sequenced in a study of cytomegalovirus exposure and HLA in healthy donors. The PCR was carried out with 60 Vbeta primers and 13 Jbeta primers. The data were produced by immunoSEQ multiplex PCR, yet TCRdb's version contains in-frame clones alone and is incomplete. The table includes about 160,000 clones, roughly 80% detected once. Sequencing was carried out using PBMCs. The receptor source for this set is a woman aged 25 to 39 in good health and CMV-seropositive.

This chain joins TRBV14 and TRBJ1-2, with D unresolved. V shed 4 bases and J shed 8 bases, with 11 bases lying between them. The CDR3 totals 12 residues. Germline V gene data show CDR1 as SGHDN and CDR2 as FVKESK. CDR3 sequence: CASSRQAYGYTF. In DNA form, the CDR3 reads TGTGCCAGCAGCCGGCAGGCGTACGGCTACACCTTC.

The chain recombines TRBV5-1 with TRBJ2-2; weak D call: TRBD2 (7 bases). CDR1 is SGHRS and CDR2 is YFSETQ in the germline V gene. This CDR3 has 16 amino acids. Trimming cost V 1 base and J 3 bases, with 13 bases left between them. The CDR3 region has the DNA TGCGCCAGCAGCTTGCTCGGGGGGCCCGACACCGGGGAGCTGTTTTTT. Protein product: CASSLLGGPDTGELFF.

The chain combines TRBV2 with TRBJ1-5; D possibly corresponds to TRBD1 (6 bases). With 6 bases removed from V and 7 bases from J, the gap between germline ends came to 16 bases. The CDR3 has 14 amino acids. Germline CDR1 reads SNHLY; CDR2 reads FYNNEI. The CDR3: CASRLTGPGQPQHF. For the CDR3, the DNA is TGTGCCAGCAGATTAACAGGGCCCGGGCAGCCCCAGCATTTT.

The CDR3 bases are TGTGCCAGCAGCTTGCGGGCAGCGGACTATGGCTACACCTTC. Amino acid sequence: CASSLRAADYGYTF. V gene TRBV5-4 combines with J gene TRBJ1-2; D is uncertain. Deletions cut 1 base from V and 3 bases from J, with 10 bases between. The germline CDR1 and CDR2 sequences are SGHNT and YYREEE (reference sequence). The CDR3 runs 14 residues.

This clone has at least ten counts. The chain joins TRBV9 to TRBJ2-3, with 7 positions matching TRBD2. V gave up 6 bases and J gave up 2 bases; unmatched junction bases: 6. Germline CDR1 reads SGDLS; CDR2 reads YYNGEE. CDR3 size: 14 residues. The chain's CDR3 is CASNPAGNTDTQYF. CDR3 nucleotides: TGTGCCAGCAATCCAGCGGGGAACACAGATACGCAGTATTTT.

The chain uses TRBV2 and TRBJ1-2, with 8 bases lining up with TRBD1. The CDR3 totals 14 residues. CDR1 is SNHLY and CDR2 is FYNNEI in the germline V gene. J was trimmed by 3 bases and V by 4 bases; bases with no gene match: 4. The CDR3, as DNA: TGTGCCAGCAGTGGATGGACAGGGCACTATGGCTACACCTTC. As protein: CASSGWTGHYGYTF.

In nucleotides, the CDR3 is TGCGCCAGCAGTGGACGGGGATACAATCAGCCCCAGCATTTT. Protein: CASSGRGYNQPQHF. This sequence joins TRBV23-1 and TRBJ1-5; no firm D call. TRBV23-1 is reported as an ORF; its role is uncertain. The CDR3 length is 14 residues. Trimming shortened V by 5 bases and J by 3 bases, and 11 bases separated the two germline ends.

This chain connects TRBV4-1 to TRBJ2-3, with a tentative D call TRBD1 (5 bases). The germline V gene encodes CDR1 MGHRA and CDR2 YSYEKL. The CDR3 is made up of 17 amino acids. V lost 0 bases and J 0 bases, leaving 13 bases between the germline ends. The CDR3: CASSQDKATVSTDTQYF. The CDR3, as DNA: TGCGCCAGCAGCCAAGATAAAGCGACAGTTAGCACAGATACGCAGTATTTT.

V gene TRBV30 combines with J gene TRBJ1-2; 8 nucleotides align to TRBD1. Germline V CDR1 and CDR2: GTSNPN, SVGIG (reference sequence). The CDR3 runs 13 residues. V lost 0 bases to trimming and J lost 6 bases; unmatched junction nucleotides: 3. This CDR3 is CAWSVQQGDGYTF. CDR3 DNA: TGTGCCTGGAGTGTACAACAGGGGGATGGCTACACCTTC.

The V and J genes are TRBV7-9 and TRBJ1-4, with D possibly matching TRBD1 (5 bases). CDR1 and CDR2 (germline): SEHNR, FQNEAQ (reference sequence). The CDR3 is 14 amino acids. V gave up 5 bases and J gave up 5 bases, with 12 bases separating them. CDR3 sequence (DNA): TGTGCCAGCAGCCCCACAGGTGTCAATGAAAAACTGTTTTTT. It yields the protein CASSPTGVNEKLFF.

The chain recombines TRBV7-2 with TRBJ2-7; TRBD2 might be the D (8 bases). The germline V gene has CDR1 SGHTA and CDR2 FQGNSA. The V end lost 5 bases, the J end lost 7 bases, and 21 bases lay between the germline ends. The CDR3 spans 15 residues. This CDR3 is CASSRGGQSLGEQYF. DNA for the CDR3: TGTGCCAGCAGCCGGGGGGGACAGAGCCTGGGAGAGCAGTACTTC.

The chain uses TRBV7-2 and TRBJ2-5; 8 positions agree with TRBD1. This CDR3 comprises 17 residues. The J segment lost 2 bases and the V segment lost 5 bases, leaving 13 bases of the junction unmatched. Germline assignment: CDR1 SGHTA and CDR2 FQGNSA. The CDR3 coding sequence is TGTGCCAGCAGCCCACTTGGGGGGACAGGTCCTCAAGAGACCCAGTACTTC. Residues: CASSPLGGTGPQETQYF.

The chain links TRBV10-3 to TRBJ2-7, with D perhaps TRBD1 (6 bases). There are 14 residues in the CDR3. CDR1 and CDR2 (germline): ENHRY, SYGVKD. Between the trimmed V and J ends, which lost 10 bases and 3 bases, there was a span of 19 bases. CDR3 bases: TGTGCCACCCTTCAGGACAGTTCCTACTACGAGCAGTACTTC. Translating it yields CATLQDSSYYEQYF.

This chain uses TRBV7-9 with TRBJ2-5; D might be TRBD1 (6 bases). The DNA end lines up better with TRBJ2-7; the J call may be wrong. The CDR3 extends over 12 amino acids. CDR1 is SEHNR and CDR2 is FQNEAQ in the germline V gene (reference sequence). DNA of the CDR3: TGTGCCAGCAGCCAACAGGGTGGCGAGCAGTACTTC. Its protein product is CASSQQGGEQYF.

This chain uses TRBV7-2 with TRBJ2-2; no clear D. This CDR3 is built from 14 residues. Between the trimmed V and J ends, which lost 4 bases and 2 bases, there was a span of 8 bases. CDR1 is SGHTA and CDR2 is FQGNSA in the germline V gene. This chain's CDR3 is CASSSKPNTGELFF. CDR3 sequence (DNA): TGTGCCAGCAGCTCTAAGCCCAACACCGGGGAGCTGTTTTTT.

This clone turned up a few times. J is TRBJ2-3 and V is TRBV7-8; D unclear. This CDR3 contains 14 residues. Germline values: CDR1 SGHVS, CDR2 FQNEAQ. The V end was cut by 3 bases, the J end by 2 bases, with 9 bases between. The CDR3, as DNA: TGTGCCAGCAGCTTTGGCCGTTTCACAGATACGCAGTATTTT. This codes for CASSFGRFTDTQYF.

V usage is TRBV15 and J usage is TRBJ1-2, with a possible D match to TRBD1 (6 bases). The CDR3 loop spans 18 amino acids. Germline V CDR1 and CDR2: LNHNV, YYDKDF (reference sequence). With 0 bases removed from V and 4 bases from J, the gap between germline ends came to 21 bases. The CDR3 is CATSRDGGDRKFGYGYTF. DNA of the CDR3: TGTGCCACCAGCAGAGATGGCGGCGACAGGAAGTTCGGCTATGGCTACACCTTC.

V is TRBV13 and J is TRBJ1-2; TRBD1 matches 10 bases. This CDR3 is built from 16 residues. Germline CDR1 is PRHDT and CDR2 is FYEKMQ (reference sequence). V lost 2 bases, J lost 4 bases, and 7 bases stayed unmatched. The chain's CDR3 is CASSLRGGDRGYGYTF. The CDR3 nucleotides are TGTGCCAGCAGCTTAAGGGGGGGGGACAGGGGCTATGGCTACACCTTC.

With regard to this clone: The junction departs from germline at one end; a sequencing error may be responsible. The V and J genes are TRBV7-9 and TRBJ1-1; D remains ambiguous. The CDR3 loop spans 11 amino acids. From germline, CDR1 is SEHNR and CDR2 FQNEAQ (reference sequence). CDR3 amino acids: CSSSLALEAFF. CDR3 coding DNA: TGTTCCAGCAGCTTAGCGTTAGAAGCTTTCTTT.